This TCR beta chain was identified during a study of T cells after yellow fever vaccination. The overall study: Researchers used SMART-Seq v4 Ultra Low Input to prepare fractions that had low cell numbers. Overall study results and limits: High-abundance clonotypes from the bulk population could contaminate FACS-sorted repertoires. Weaker overall, the secondary response nonetheless peaked faster (day 5 versus 15).

It was through 5'RACE template switching that TCR cDNA was made, with a universal primer site and UMIs added. A single record per CDR3 protein comes from TCRdb applying MiXCR to the 5' RACE reads. This table holds about 340,000 distinct CDR3 sequences, approximately 4.2% found once. Remarks on this clonotype: The antigen remains unidentified.

V was trimmed by 3 bases and J by 1 base, leaving 10 bases between them. The germline V gene encodes CDR1 SGHRS and CDR2 YFSETQ. The CDR3 spans 14 residues. This sequence joins TRBV5-1 and TRBJ1-1, with D uncertain. This clonotype was obtained from a man between 18 and 29 years old who received the YFV17D yellow fever vaccine. Sequenced material: PBMCs, taken 5 days after the yellow fever booster vaccination. This CDR3 is CASSSPETNTEAFF. CDR3 sequence (DNA): TGCGCCAGCAGCTCCCCGGAGACGAACACTGAAGCTTTCTTT.